This T cell receptor beta chain comes out of a study of blood T cell repertoires in COVID-19. Study summary: Some COVID-19 samples were acute and others convalescent; all came from the United States, Italy and Spain. PBMCs, B-cell-depleted T cells, or T cells were the source of the cDNA or gDNA that made up the material.

The authors' processing: Amplification of reference gene primers was used by the study to estimate nucleated cell counts. TCRdb's copy holds only in-frame clones and misses some; the assay was immunoSEQ multiplex PCR. V and J calls and clone size are as listed in that table; D and trimming were resolved from the DNA. The data hold around 15,000 clones, with around 75% observed a single time. V lost 0 bases, J lost 12 bases, and 4 bases stayed unmatched. Germline loops: CDR1 LGHDT, CDR2 YNNKEL (reference sequence). The CDR3 has 13 amino acids. The source is a man aged 55 to 69 with acute or convalescent COVID-19. Sequencing used peripheral blood. V gene TRBV3-1 (or the pseudogene TRBV3-2) combines with J gene TRBJ2-1, with 8 positions matching TRBD2. CDR3 amino acids: CASSQDRSGRQFF. CDR3 nucleotides: TGTGCCAGCAGCCAAGATCGAAGCGGGAGGCAGTTCTTC.